This entry features one T cell receptor beta chain sequence. V gave up 3 bases and J gave up 0 bases; unmatched junction bases: 15. The CDR3 loop spans 19 amino acids. CDR1 is SGHRS, CDR2 YFSETQ, per germline. The data belong to a study of shared T cell receptors in the human thymus. Sequencing was performed with immunoSEQ multiplex PCR; in TCRdb, only in-frame clones are kept and a portion is missing. This table has 700,000 to 750,000 clones, roughly 85% appearing once. The data also belong to a second study, concerning human thymus T cells. In that study: Among the donors, all were healthy Finnish infants having corrective surgery for congenital heart defects. Resections removed during corrective heart surgery provided the thymus tissue used. The authors found apparently biased V and J gene usage in thymic and blood repertoires. Unrelated individuals were reported by related research to share highly overlapping thymic repertoires.

The source of this sequence is a girl in the first two years of life with a congenital heart defect. The chain is built from TRBV5-1 and TRBJ1-3; TRBD1 agrees at 7 bases. Specimen: thymocytes. In DNA, the CDR3 is TGCGCCAGCAGCTATACCTATACGGGACAGCGTAGCTCTGGAAACACCATATATTTT. Translated, it gives CASSYTYTGQRSSGNTIYF.